The clone carrying this T cell receptor (beta chain) was seen a few times. Its antigen is as yet unknown. Sequence at one end of the junction differs from germline and may be a read error. The source of the sample is a study of T-cell memory formation after mild COVID-19. Study in general: Most TCR clusters belonged to a single donor. Study-wide results and limits: Later expanders leaned CD4+, whereas clones that contracted between day 15 and 85 were balanced CD4/CD8.

CDR1 SNHLY and CDR2 FYNNEI come from the germline V gene. The CDR3 extends over 14 amino acids. TCRdb re-derived calls from the 5' RACE reads in MiXCR, one entry per CDR3 protein. The repertoire holds around 320,000 distinct CDR3 sequences, with approximately 19% as singletons. This sequence was found in a man aged 18 to 35 who had mild COVID-19 (a few samples of this study predate the infection). Cell type and time point are not known. The J gene is TRBJ1-1, the V gene TRBV2, with 9 bases matching TRBD1. Source material: PBMCs or a T cell subset sorted from them (not recorded which). CDR3 residues: CASSEGDRDTGAFF. For the CDR3, the DNA is TGTGCCAGCAGTGAAGGGGACAGGGATACTGGAGCTTTCTTT.